The entry below gives a single TCR beta chain sequence along with its context. Authors' analysis steps: Reference gene primer amplification gave nucleated cell count estimates. Produced via immunoSEQ multiplex PCR; TCRdb's table is partial and in-frame only. The V and J calls and the clone size are those of that table, but D and trimming were determined from the DNA. The data show about 68,000 clones, roughly three quarters seen once. This sample is part of a study of blood T cell repertoires in COVID-19. At the level of the study: The United States, Italy and Spain were the sources of the acute and convalescent COVID-19 samples. Sample material is recorded as cDNA or gDNA derived from T cells, B-cell-depleted T cells, or PBMCs.

The CDR3 is made up of 13 amino acids. Trimming left V 6 bases short and J 0 bases short, with 6 bases between. The sequence derives from a woman in her forties or fifties with acute or convalescent COVID-19. The genes are TRBV12-3 or TRBV12-4 and TRBJ2-1, with a weak D call TRBD2 (5 bases). Sequences were obtained from peripheral blood. The CDR3 region is CASRGSSYNEQFF. As DNA, the CDR3 is TGTGCCAGCAGGGGGAGCTCCTACAATGAGCAGTTCTTC.